The 16 T cell receptor beta chains reported below all come from one sample, sequenced in a study of metastatic and nonmetastatic thyroid tumors (dated by TCRdb to the early 2020s). No treatment had been received by any patient before thyroid surgery. To prepare the library, PCR was applied. The data were produced on an Illumina HiSeq 4000. The public reads were reprocessed in TCRdb via fastp at Q25 and MiXCR, keeping in-frame beta chains. In this sample the table shows tens of thousands of clones, around 28% of which occur a single time. Together, the top ten hold around 18% of the sample. The sequenced material came from blood. Every receptor here comes from a male donor with papillary thyroid cancer or a benign thyroid nodule (not recorded which). Some clones in this sample may be carry-over from other donors' samples.

The chain uses TRBV30 and TRBJ2-5, with TRBD2 as a possible D gene (5 bases). Trimming removed 1 base from V and 5 bases from J, with 8 bases in between. Germline loops: CDR1 GTSNPN, CDR2 SVGIG (reference sequence). The CDR3 runs to 12 residues. The CDR3 region is CAWSAGWETQYF. Here the CDR3 DNA reads TGTGCCTGGAGTGCGGGATGGGAGACCCAGTACTTC.

This clone was found a few times. This chain uses TRBV6-1 with TRBJ1-5, with 7 bases identical to TRBD1. This CDR3 contains 15 residues. Germline V gene lookup returns CDR1 MNHNS and CDR2 SASEGT. Trimming cost V 6 bases and J 6 bases; bases outside gene matches: 11. This CDR3 reads CASSFHRGHIQPQHF. CDR3 nucleotide sequence: TGTGCCAGCAGCTTTCACAGGGGTCATATTCAGCCCCAGCATTTT.

About this clone: The conserved final phenylalanine or tryptophan is absent from the CDR3, which likely points to a read error. V is TRBV20-1 and J is TRBJ2-1, with D perhaps assigned TRBD1 or TRBD2 (5 bases each). The germline V gene encodes CDR1 DFQATT and CDR2 SNEGSKA (reference sequence). This CDR3 has 15 residues. The V gene lost 3 bases and the J gene lost 8 bases, with 20 bases spanning the gap. CDR3 residues: CSASVLARRGDEQFS. The CDR3, as DNA: TGCAGTGCTAGTGTTTTGGCCAGGCGAGGGGATGAGCAGTTCTCC.

This clone was seen repeatedly, ten times or more. This may be a read error, as it is one base from a much larger clone. The chain carries TRBV6-5 and TRBJ2-7, with 11 bases that match TRBD2. Per germline, CDR1 MNHEY and CDR2 SVGAGI. The CDR3 is 15 amino acids. V gave up 2 bases and J gave up 2 bases; unmatched junction bases: 2. The CDR3 sequence is CASSYTSGSPYEQYF. In DNA form, the CDR3 reads TGTGCCAGCAGTTACACTAGCGGGAGCCCCTACGAGCAGTACTTC.

Ten or more counts support this clone. The V and J genes are TRBV7-2 and TRBJ1-4, with TRBD1 identical over 9 bases. The V and J ends lost 5 bases and 8 bases, in that order; junction bases with no gene match: 6. The CDR3 sequence is 14 residues long. Germline CDR1 reads SGHTA; CDR2 reads FQGNSA. The CDR3 sequence is CASSRGTGQEKLFF. For the CDR3, the DNA is TGTGCCAGCAGCCGCGGGACAGGGCAAGAAAAACTGTTTTTT.

This clone has ten or more counts. V usage is TRBV7-9 and J usage is TRBJ1-2; 7 bases are a match to TRBD1. CDR1 is SEHNR, CDR2 FQNEAQ, per germline (reference sequence). The CDR3 has 14 residues. The J segment lost 4 bases and the V segment lost 2 bases, leaving 4 bases of the junction unmatched. The DNA for the CDR3 is TGTGCCAGCAGCTTAAAGGGACAGAGCTATGGCTACACCTTC. Amino acid sequence: CASSLKGQSYGYTF.

V gene TRBV6-1 combines with J gene TRBJ2-7; TRBD2 is a possible D gene (6 bases). Germline CDR1 and CDR2: MNHNS and SASEGT. The CDR3 has 15 amino acids. Trimming pared 3 bases from V and 7 bases from J, leaving 19 bases between. CDR3 DNA sequence: TGTGCCAGCAGTGAGCAACTAGTTGGAGGGCGTGAGCAGTACTTC. Amino acids: CASSEQLVGGREQYF.

This clone showed up many times. The V gene is TRBV7-3, the J gene TRBJ2-2, with TRBD2 matching 8 bases. The CDR3 runs to 17 residues. V dropped 1 base and J dropped 2; count of bases not matched to a gene: 6. CDR1 is SGHTA and CDR2 is FQGTGA in the germline V gene. CDR3 coding DNA: TGTGCCAGCAGCTTAATGGGTAGCGGGACAAACACCGGGGAGCTGTTTTTT. As protein: CASSLMGSGTNTGELFF. The full variable domain, rest sourced from reference TRBV7-3 and TRBJ2-2, is GAGVSQTPSNKVTEKGKYVELRCDPISGHTALYWYRQSLGQGPEFLIYFQGTGAADDSGLPNDRFFAVRPEGSVSTLKIQRTERGDSAVYLCASSLMGSGTNTGELFFGEGSRLTVL.

This clone was seen ten or more times. A read error may account for a junction end that differs from germline. The same CDR3 is also encoded by other DNA sequences in this sample. The V gene is TRBV5-1, the J gene TRBJ1-3; tentatively, D is TRBD1 (6 bases). The CDR3 spans 15 residues. CDR1 is SGHRS and CDR2 is YFSETQ in the germline V gene. CDR3 in DNA: TGCGCCAGCAGCTTGTCGGGGGGCCAGGGAAATACCATATATTTT. Protein product: CASSLSGGQGNTIYF. Full variable domain (missing parts from reference TRBV5-1 and TRBJ1-3): KAGVTQTPRYLIKTRGQQVTLSCSPISGHRSVSWYQQTPGQGLQFLFEYFSETQRNKGNFPGRFSGRQFSNSRSEMNVSTLELGDSALYLCASSLSGGQGNTIYFGEGSWLTVV.

The table lists this clone with many counts. The chain joins TRBV4-1 to TRBJ2-7, with D possibly being TRBD2 (5 bases). CDR1 MGHRA and CDR2 YSYEKL come from the germline V gene. The CDR3 is made up of 13 amino acids. V was clipped by 4 bases and J by 0 bases, with 7 bases between them. The CDR3 region is CASSLRVSYEQYF. The CDR3 DNA reads as TGCGCCAGCAGCCTGAGGGTCTCCTACGAGCAGTACTTC.

This clone was detected only once. This chain connects TRBV15 to TRBJ1-1; tentative D call: TRBD1 (6 bases). The CDR3 has 15 residues. Germline lookup yields CDR1 LNHNV and CDR2 YYDKDF (reference sequence). V was shortened by 0 bases and J by 3 bases, with 11 bases between the two germline ends. The CDR3 region has the DNA TGTGCCACCAGCAGAGATGGGGGGCGGGACACTGAAGCTTTCTTT. It encodes CATSRDGGRDTEAFF.

This clone was seen ten or more times. Being one base from a much bigger clone, this may be a read error. V gene TRBV11-1 combines with J gene TRBJ2-2; 10 bases are shared with TRBD2. There are 17 residues in the CDR3. The V gene's germline CDR1 is SGHAT and CDR2 FQDESV (reference sequence). The CDR3 is CASSYYGLAEFTGEPFF. CDR3 nucleotides: TGTGCCAGCAGCTACTATGGACTAGCGGAGTTCACCGGGGAGCCGTTTTTT.

This clone is medium-sized in the sample. The chain is built from TRBV5-1 and TRBJ1-3; D is ambiguous. The CDR3 totals 13 residues. Trimming took 1 base from V and 1 from J, leaving 3 bases between them. The germline CDR1 and CDR2 sequences are SGHRS and YFSETQ. The CDR3 loop is CASSLLSGNTIYF. In nucleotides, the CDR3 is TGCGCCAGCAGCTTGCTTTCTGGAAACACCATATATTTT.

This chain links TRBV2 with TRBJ2-3; the D is unclear. V lost 4 bases and J lost 4, with 6 bases in between. Germline CDR1 SNHLY, CDR2 FYNNEI. The CDR3 contains 12 residues. The DNA of the CDR3 is TGTGCCAGCAGTGTAGTTCCAGATACGCAGTATTTT. It codes for CASSVVPDTQYF.

This clone showed up just a few times. The chain joins TRBV10-1 to TRBJ1-2; 7 bases map to TRBD1. Trimming at V came to 6 bases and at J to 0 bases, leaving 4 bases not matched to a gene. The CDR3 length is 14 residues. Germline V CDR1 and CDR2: WNHNN, SYGVQD (reference sequence). The CDR3 DNA reads as TGCGCCAGCAGCCCGGGACAGACTAACTATGGCTACACCTTC. It specifies CASSPGQTNYGYTF.

The table lists this clone with a few counts. A read error may produce the germline difference seen at one junction end. The chain carries TRBV6-2 or TRBV6-3 and TRBJ2-7, with TRBD1 as a possible D gene (6 bases). The V gene's germline CDR1 is MNHEY and CDR2 SVGEGT. This CDR3 is 15 amino acids long. The CDR3 DNA sequence: TGTGCCAGCAGCTACTCAGGGGCAGGCTCCGATTACCAGTACTTC. It encodes CASSYSGAGSDYQYF.